Detailed here is one T cell receptor beta chain. Germline loops: CDR1 MNHNS, CDR2 SASEGT. The CDR3 extends over 13 amino acids. With V trimmed by 6 bases and J by 1 base, 2 bases remained unmatched. TCRdb's table, derived via immunoSEQ multiplex PCR, lists solely in-frame clones and lacks some. The sample lists some 760,000 clones; 70% to 90% were seen once. The data were obtained in a study of shared T cell receptors in the human thymus. The sample also formed part of further work on human thymus T cells.

Sequencing was done on a sample of thymocytes. The sequence was obtained from a girl under three years old with a congenital heart defect. J is TRBJ2-7 and V is TRBV6-1; 8 bases line up with TRBD1. CDR3 bases: TGTGCCAGCAGAGGGACAGGTTCCTACGAGCAGTACTTC. Protein product: CASRGTGSYEQYF.